Sequencing of this T cell receptor beta chain was carried out in a study of chemoradiotherapy in HPV16-positive cancers. Study findings and constraints: HPV-specific T cells were functionally defined from only a couple of HPV16-positive patients.

Libraries were prepared by immunoSEQ multiplex PCR; TCRdb keeps only in-frame clonotypes and omits some of them. The top ten hold 2.1% of the sample, which has tens of thousands of clones, about 85% seen once. This clone was observed once. Its antigen remains unidentified. Over chemoradiotherapy, repertoires were sampled more than once. This CDR3 is 15 amino acids long. V lost 1 base and J 5 bases, leaving 14 bases between the germline ends. Germline loops: CDR1 SGHTA, CDR2 FQGTGA. This receptor was obtained from a human donor with HPV-associated anogenital cancer. The genes are TRBV7-3 and TRBJ1-1; possible D gene TRBD1, 6 bases. Sequenced material: blood, taken from a patient who underwent chemoradiotherapy. CDR3 sequence reads: CASSLSRAGETEAFF. As DNA, the CDR3 is TGTGCCAGCAGCTTAAGCCGGGCAGGGGAGACTGAAGCTTTCTTT.